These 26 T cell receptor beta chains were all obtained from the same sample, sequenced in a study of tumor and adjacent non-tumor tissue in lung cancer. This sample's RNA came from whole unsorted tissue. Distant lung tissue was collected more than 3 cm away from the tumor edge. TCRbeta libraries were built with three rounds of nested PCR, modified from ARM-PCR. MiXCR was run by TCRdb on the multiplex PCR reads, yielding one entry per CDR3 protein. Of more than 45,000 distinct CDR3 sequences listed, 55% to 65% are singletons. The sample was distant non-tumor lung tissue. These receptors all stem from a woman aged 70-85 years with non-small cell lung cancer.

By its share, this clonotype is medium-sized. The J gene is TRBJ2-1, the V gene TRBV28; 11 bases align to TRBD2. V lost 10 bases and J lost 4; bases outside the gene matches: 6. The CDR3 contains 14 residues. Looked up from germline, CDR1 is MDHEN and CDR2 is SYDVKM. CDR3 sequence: CAIHSGRGYNEQFF. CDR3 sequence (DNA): TGTGCCATCCATAGCGGGAGGGGGTACAATGAGCAGTTCTTC.

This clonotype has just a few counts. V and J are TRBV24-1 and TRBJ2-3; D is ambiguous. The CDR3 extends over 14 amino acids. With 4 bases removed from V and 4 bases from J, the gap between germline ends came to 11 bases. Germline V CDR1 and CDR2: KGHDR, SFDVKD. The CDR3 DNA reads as TGTGCCACCAGTGAATCCACACTCCCAGATACGCAGTATTTT. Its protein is CATSESTLPDTQYF.

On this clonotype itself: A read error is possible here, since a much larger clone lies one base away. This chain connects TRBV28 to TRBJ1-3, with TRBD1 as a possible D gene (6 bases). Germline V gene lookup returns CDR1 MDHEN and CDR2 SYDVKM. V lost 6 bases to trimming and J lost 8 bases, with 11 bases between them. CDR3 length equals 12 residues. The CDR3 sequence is CASRQQGHTIYF. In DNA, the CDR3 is TGTGCCAGCAGACAACAGGGACACACCATATATTTT.

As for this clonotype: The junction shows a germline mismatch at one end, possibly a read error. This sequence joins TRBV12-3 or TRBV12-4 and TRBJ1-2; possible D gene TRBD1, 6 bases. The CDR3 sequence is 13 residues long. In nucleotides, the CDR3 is TGTGCCAGTAAACAGGGTCCAGGCTATGGCTACATCTTC. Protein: CASKQGPGYGYIF.

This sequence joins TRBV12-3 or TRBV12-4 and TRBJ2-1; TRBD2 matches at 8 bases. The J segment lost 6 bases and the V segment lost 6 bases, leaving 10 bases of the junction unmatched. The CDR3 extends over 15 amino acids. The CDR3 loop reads CASRSSGSGGNEQFF. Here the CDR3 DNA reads TGTGCCAGCAGATCCAGCGGGAGTGGAGGCAATGAGCAGTTCTTC.

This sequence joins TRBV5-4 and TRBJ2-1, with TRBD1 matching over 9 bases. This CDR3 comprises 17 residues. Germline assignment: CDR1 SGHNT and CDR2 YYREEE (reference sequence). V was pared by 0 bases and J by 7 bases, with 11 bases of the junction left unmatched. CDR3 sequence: CASSLGGGGQGKNEQFF. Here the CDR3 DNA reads TGTGCCAGCAGCTTGGGGGGCGGAGGACAGGGGAAGAATGAGCAGTTCTTC.

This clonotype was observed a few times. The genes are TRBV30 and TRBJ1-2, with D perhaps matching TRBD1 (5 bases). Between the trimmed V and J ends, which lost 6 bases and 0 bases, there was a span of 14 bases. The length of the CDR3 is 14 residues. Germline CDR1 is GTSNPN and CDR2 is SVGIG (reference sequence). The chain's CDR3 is CACTQGGSNYGYTF. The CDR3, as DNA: TGTGCCTGCACCCAGGGAGGCTCTAACTATGGCTACACCTTC. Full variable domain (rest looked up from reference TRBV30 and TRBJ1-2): SQTIHQWPATLVQPVGSPLSLECTVEGTSNPNLYWYRQAAGRGLQLLFYSVGIGQISSEVPQNLSASRPQDRQFILSSKKLLLSDSGFYLCACTQGGSNYGYTFGSGTRLTVV.

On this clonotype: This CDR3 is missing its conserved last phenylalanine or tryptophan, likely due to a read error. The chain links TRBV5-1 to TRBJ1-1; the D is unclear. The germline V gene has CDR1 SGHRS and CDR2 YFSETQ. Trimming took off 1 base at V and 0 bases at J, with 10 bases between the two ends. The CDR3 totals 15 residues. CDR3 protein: CASSLYRNMNTEAFL. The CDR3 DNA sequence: TGCGCCAGCAGCTTGTATAGGAACATGAACACTGAAGCTTTCTTA.

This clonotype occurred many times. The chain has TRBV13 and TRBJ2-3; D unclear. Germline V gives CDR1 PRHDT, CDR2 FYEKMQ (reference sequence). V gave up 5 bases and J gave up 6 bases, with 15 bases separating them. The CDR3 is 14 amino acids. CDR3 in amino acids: CASSLTRVRDTQYF. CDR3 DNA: TGTGCCAGCAGCCTTACACGTGTTAGGGATACGCAGTATTTT. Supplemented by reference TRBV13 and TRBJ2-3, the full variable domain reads AAGVIQSPRHLIKEKRETATLKCYPIPRHDTVYWYQQGPGQDPQFLISFYEKMQSDKGSIPDRFSAQQFSDYHSELNMSSLELGDSALYFCASSLTRVRDTQYFGPGTRLTVL.

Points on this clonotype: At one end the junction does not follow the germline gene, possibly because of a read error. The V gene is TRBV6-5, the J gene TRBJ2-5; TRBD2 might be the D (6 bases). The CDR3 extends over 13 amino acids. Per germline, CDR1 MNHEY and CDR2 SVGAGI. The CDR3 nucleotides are TGTGCCTGCAGTTACGGGCTACGGGAGACCCATTACTTC. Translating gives CACSYGLRETHYF.

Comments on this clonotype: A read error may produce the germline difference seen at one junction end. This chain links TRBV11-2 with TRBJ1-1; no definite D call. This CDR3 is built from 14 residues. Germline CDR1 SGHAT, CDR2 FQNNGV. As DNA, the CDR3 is TGTACCAGCAGCTTAGATCCGGGAAACACTGAAGTTTTCTTT. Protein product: CTSSLDPGNTEVFF.

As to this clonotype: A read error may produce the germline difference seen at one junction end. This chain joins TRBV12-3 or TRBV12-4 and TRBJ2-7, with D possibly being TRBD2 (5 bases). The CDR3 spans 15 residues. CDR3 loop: CASSFGSGGVNEQYF. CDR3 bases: TGCGCCAGCAGTTTTGGAAGCGGCGGAGTGAACGAGCAGTACTTC.

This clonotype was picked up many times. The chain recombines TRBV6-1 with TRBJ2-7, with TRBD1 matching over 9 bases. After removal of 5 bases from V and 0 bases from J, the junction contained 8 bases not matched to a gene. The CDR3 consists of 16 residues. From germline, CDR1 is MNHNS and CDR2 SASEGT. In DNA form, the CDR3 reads TGTGCCAGCAGTCCTAACCGACAGGGGGACTCCTACGAGCAGTACTTC. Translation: CASSPNRQGDSYEQYF.

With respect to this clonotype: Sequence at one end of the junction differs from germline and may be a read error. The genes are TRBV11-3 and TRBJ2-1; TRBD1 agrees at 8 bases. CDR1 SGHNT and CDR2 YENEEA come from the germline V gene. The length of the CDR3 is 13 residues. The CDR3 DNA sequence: TGTGCCAACAGCCTGGGACAGGTCAATGAGCAATTCTTC. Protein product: CANSLGQVNEQFF.

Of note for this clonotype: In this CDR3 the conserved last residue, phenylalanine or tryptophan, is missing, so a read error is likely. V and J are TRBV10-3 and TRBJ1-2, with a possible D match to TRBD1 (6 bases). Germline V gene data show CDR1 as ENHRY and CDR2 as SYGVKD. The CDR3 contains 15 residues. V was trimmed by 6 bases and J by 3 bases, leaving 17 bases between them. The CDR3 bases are TGTGCCATCAGCGGCGCAGGGGTATGTGACTATGGCTACACCATC. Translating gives CAISGAGVCDYGYTI.

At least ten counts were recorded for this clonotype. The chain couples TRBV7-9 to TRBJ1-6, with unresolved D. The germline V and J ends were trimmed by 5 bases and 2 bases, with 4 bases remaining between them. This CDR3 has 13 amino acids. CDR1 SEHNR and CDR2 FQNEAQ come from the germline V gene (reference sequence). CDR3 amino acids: CASSPPYNSPLHF. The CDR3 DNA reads TGTGCCAGCAGCCCCCCCTATAATTCACCCCTCCACTTT. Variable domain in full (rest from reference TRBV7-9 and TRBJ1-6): DTGVSQNPRHKITKRGQNVTFRCDPISEHNRLYWYRQTLGQGPEFLTYFQNEAQLEKSRLLSDRFSAERPKGSFSTLEIQRTEQGDSAMYLCASSPPYNSPLHFGNGTRLTVT.

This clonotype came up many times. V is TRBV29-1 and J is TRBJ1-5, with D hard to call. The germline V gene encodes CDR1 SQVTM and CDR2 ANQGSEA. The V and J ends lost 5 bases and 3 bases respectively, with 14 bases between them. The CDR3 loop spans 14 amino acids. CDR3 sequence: CSVPQKRINQPQHF. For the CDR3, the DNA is TGCAGCGTTCCCCAGAAGCGAATCAATCAGCCCCAGCATTTT.

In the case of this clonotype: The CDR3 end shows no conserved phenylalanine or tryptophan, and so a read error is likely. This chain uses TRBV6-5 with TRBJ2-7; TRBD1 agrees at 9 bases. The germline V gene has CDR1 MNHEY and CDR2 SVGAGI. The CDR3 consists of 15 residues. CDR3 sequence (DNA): TGTGCAAGGAGTTCCCCGGGACAGGGTAATAACGAGCAGTACATC. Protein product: CARSSPGQGNNEQYI.

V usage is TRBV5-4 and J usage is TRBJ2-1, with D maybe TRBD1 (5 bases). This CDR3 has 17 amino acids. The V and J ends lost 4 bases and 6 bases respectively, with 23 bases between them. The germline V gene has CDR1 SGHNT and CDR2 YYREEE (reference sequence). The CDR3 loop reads CASSPSWGANLGNEQFF. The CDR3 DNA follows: TGTGCCAGCAGCCCGAGTTGGGGCGCGAATTTGGGCAATGAGCAGTTCTTC.

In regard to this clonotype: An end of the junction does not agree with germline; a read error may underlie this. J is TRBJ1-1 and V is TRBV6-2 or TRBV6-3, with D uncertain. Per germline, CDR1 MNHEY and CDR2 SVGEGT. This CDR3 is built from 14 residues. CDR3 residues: CASRYRLGSLGALF. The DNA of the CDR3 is TGTGCCAGCAGATACCGACTTGGGTCTCTTGGAGCTCTCTTT.

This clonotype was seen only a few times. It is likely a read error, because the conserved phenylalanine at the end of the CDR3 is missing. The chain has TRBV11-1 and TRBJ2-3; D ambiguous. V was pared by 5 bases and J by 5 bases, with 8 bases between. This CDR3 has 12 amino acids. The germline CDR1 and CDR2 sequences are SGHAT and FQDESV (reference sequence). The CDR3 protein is CASSPHIDTQYL. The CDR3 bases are TGTGCCAGCAGCCCGCACATAGATACGCAGTATTTA.

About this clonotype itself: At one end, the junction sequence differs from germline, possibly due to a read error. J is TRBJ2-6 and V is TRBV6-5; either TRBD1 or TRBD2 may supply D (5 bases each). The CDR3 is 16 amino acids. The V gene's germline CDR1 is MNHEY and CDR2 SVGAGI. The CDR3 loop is CSSSYSMDSGAKILTF. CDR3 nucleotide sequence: TGTTCCAGCAGTTACTCGATGGACTCTGGGGCCAAGATCCTGACTTTC.

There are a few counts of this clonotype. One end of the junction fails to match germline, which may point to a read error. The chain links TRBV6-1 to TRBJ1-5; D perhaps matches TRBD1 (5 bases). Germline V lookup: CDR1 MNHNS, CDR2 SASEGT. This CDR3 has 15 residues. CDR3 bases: TGTGCCAGCAGTGACGCGACCAGGGTGGGTCAGCCCCAACATTTT. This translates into CASSDATRVGQPQHF.

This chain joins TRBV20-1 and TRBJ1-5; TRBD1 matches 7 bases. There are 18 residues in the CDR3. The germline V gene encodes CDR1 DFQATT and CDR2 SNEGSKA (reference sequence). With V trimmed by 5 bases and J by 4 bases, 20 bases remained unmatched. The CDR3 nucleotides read TGCAGTGCTGGTTGGGACAGTAGGTCCCCGAATAGTAATCAGCCCCAGCATTTT. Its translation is CSAGWDSRSPNSNQPQHF.

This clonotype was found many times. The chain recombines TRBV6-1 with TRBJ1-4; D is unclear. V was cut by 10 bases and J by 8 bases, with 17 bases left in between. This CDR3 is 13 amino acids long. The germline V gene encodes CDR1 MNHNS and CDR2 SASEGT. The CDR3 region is CAIQSLPVEKLFF. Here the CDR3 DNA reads TGTGCCATTCAGAGCCTCCCGGTGGAAAAACTGTTTTTT.

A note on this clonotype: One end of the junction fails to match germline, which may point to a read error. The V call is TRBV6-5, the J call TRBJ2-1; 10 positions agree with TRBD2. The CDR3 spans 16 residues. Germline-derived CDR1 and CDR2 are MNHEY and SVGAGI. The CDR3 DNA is TGTGCCAGCAGTTACCCGACCCTAGCGGGAGTGAATGAGCAGTTCTTT. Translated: CASSYPTLAGVNEQFF.